This T cell receptor (beta chain) was retrieved from a study of shared clonotypes between healthy human individuals (dated by TCRdb to the early 2020s). About the investigation overall: The cohort included three men and a couple of women between 18 and 49 years of age. Libraries were prepared and TCR repertoires were sequenced by different laboratories using diverse techniques, in order to increase sequencing depth and limit assay-specific biases. To estimate repertoire size and how much clonotypes are shared between individuals, the study performed deep sequencing of blood TCR repertoires from roughly five healthy adults. For each donor, CD4 naive and CD4 memory were each run on three plates, CD8 naive on two plates, and CD8 memory on one plate. Between about 0.8 and 8.9 billion PBMCs per donor were obtained by leukapheresis.

Here is what the overall study found, with its caveats: Sampling was restricted to blood, and TCR repertoires in tissue are likely to differ from TCR repertoires in blood. Compared with non-shared clonotypes, clonotypes shared by all four sorted-subset donors had higher generation probabilities. Sharing across four donors was observed for about 5% of naive CD4, 3.5% of naive CD8, about 2.3% of memory CD4, and over 0.3% of memory CD8 clonotypes. Naive subsets generally had larger estimated clonotype richness than memory subsets did. Because the study included a small number of donors, the genetic and exposure-history diversity represented was limited. Based on pairwise subsampling, the degree of clonotype sharing among donors was expected to be affected by sequencing depth. Rarefaction of sorted-subset datasets indicated incomplete sequencing despite the large sequencing depth.

Healthy HIV-negative adults with no recently reported acute infections or vaccinations were included as donors. Every donor was a Caucasian adult living in Nashville, Tennessee, USA. Magnetic negative selection was used to enrich CD4+ T cells, after which naive cells were positively selected on CD45RA and the negative fraction became the memory subset. Blood was obtained by leukapheresis, after which PBMCs were separated by Ficoll-Histopaque density gradient centrifugation and cryopreserved in liquid nitrogen vapor phase. Analytical flow cytometry was used to check the purity and quantity of each magnetically sorted T cell population. Genomic DNA was isolated from each sorted fraction and quantified by UV absorbance on a Nanodrop 2000c. Using the deep immunoSEQ assay, multiplex PCR amplified TCR CDR3 regions from genomic DNA. Extracted genomic DNA from each cell subset was distributed evenly across all wells of several immunoSEQ 96-well plates, and each plate was treated as a replicate. For sorted subsets, about 200 ng genomic DNA, equal to some 30,000 T cell genomes, was loaded into each replicate PCR. The purified libraries were quantified using a Qubit 3.0 fluorometer, sized with a Bioanalyzer 2100, and then quantified again using the KAPA Library Quantification kit. Each immunoSEQ 96-well plate was sequenced on its own single-read 150-cycle Illumina NextSeq 550 flow cell. Per the original workflow: Because the immunoSEQ output included only junctional sequences and no quality scores, the filtering could not be the same as the filtering used for full-length reads. To assign V/J genes and CDR3, sequences were annotated using PyIR, a Python wrapper for IgBLAST v1.9, with IMGT germline references. Reads were filtered out if the reads had weak V/J assignments (E-value above 1e-6), no CDR3, stop codons, out-of-frame junctions, or ambiguous translated residues. A V3J clonotype was defined by an identical inferred V gene, J gene, and CDR3 amino acid sequence. To compute the percentage overlap between repertoires, the number of shared unique clonotypes was divided by the size of the smaller repertoire. RTK rarefaction, the Chao1 estimator, and Recon v2.1 estimates of unobserved clonotypes were used to assess repertoire richness. OLGA was used to compute generation probabilities for all TCRbeta clonotypes that the gDNA method yielded from a handful of donors. TCRdb retrieved this table from immuneACCESS and kept in-frame rearrangements only. Not all clones are present; in checked studies, unresolved V genes account for under half, and no reason is known for the remainder. D and trimming come from the DNA, and the V and J calls and clone size come from that table. In all, the sample holds millions of clones, and 85% to 95% of those were seen once. About 0.13% of the sample goes to the ten largest clones.

The CDR3 starts with the cysteine, ends with the phenylalanine, and has 16 residues. Of all the DNA, just the CDR3 is kept, 48 bases in frame from base 1. CDR1 MDHEN and CDR2 SYDVKM are derived from the germline V gene. Trimming removed 7 bases from V and 0 bases from J, leaving 16 bases between the germline ends. Worth noting for this clone: Its antigen is currently not known. No quality values exist for individual bases; no much larger clone is one base distant.

The sequence was obtained from a man between 18 and 35 years old in good health. Recombination connected TRBV28 to TRBJ1-5; a tentative D call is TRBD1 (5 bases match). Sample: naive CD4+ T cells sorted from blood. Per the publication, the cell subset or site label means: CD45RA+ positively selected. In nucleotide form, the sequence is TGTGCCAGCAACATTAGAGGGACTAATAGCAATCAGCCCCAGCATTTT. Translated, this is CASNIRGTNSNQPQHF.